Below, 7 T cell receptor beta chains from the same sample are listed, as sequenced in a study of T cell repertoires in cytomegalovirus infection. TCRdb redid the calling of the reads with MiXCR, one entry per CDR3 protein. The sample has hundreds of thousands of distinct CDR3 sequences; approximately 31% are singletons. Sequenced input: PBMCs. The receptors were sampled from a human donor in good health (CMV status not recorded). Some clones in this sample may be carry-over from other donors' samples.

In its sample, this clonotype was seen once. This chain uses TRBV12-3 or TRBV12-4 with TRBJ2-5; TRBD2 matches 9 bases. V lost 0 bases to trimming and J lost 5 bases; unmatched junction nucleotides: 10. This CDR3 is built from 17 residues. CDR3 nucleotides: TGTGCCAGCAGTTTAGCGTTTCCAGCGGGGGGAGGGGAGACCCAGTACTTC. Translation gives CASSLAFPAGGGETQYF.

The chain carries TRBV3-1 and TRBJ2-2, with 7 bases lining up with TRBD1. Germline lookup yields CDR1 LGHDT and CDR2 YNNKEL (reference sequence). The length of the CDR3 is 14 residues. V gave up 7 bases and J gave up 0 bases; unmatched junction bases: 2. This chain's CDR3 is CASKQGPNTGELFF. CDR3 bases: TGTGCCAGCAAACAGGGGCCGAACACCGGGGAGCTGTTTTTT.

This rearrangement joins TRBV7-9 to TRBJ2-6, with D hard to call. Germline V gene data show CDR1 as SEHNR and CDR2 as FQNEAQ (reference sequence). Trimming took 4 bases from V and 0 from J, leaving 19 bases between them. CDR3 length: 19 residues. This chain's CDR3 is CASSSTRTSGISGANVLTF. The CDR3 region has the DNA TGTGCCAGCAGCTCCACCCGGACCTCTGGCATCTCTGGGGCCAACGTCCTGACTTTC.

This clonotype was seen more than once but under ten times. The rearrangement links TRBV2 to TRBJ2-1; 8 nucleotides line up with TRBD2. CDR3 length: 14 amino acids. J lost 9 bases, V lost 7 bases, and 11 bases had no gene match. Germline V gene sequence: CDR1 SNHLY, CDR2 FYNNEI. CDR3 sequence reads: CASKQRGTRGEQFF. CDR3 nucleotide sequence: TGTGCCAGCAAGCAGCGGGGGACCCGGGGTGAGCAGTTCTTC.

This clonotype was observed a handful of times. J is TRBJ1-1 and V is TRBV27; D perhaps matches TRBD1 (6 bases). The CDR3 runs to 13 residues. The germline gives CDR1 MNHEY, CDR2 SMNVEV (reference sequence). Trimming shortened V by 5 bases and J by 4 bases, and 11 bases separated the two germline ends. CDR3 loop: CASSQDSATEAFF. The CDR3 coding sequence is TGTGCCAGCAGTCAGGACAGTGCCACTGAAGCTTTCTTT.

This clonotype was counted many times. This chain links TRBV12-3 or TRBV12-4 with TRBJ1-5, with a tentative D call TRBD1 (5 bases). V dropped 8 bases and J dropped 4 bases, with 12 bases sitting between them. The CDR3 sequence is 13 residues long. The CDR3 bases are TGTGCCAGCGGGGAGGGGCAAAATCAGCCCCAGCATTTT. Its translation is CASGEGQNQPQHF.

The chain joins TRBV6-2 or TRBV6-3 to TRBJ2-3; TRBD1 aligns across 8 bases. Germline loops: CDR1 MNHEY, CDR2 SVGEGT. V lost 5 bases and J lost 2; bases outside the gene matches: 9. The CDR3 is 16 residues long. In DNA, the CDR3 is TGTGCCAGCAGTAAGGGGACAGGTTACCTCACAGATACGCAGTATTTT. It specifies CASSKGTGYLTDTQYF.